These 11 T cell receptor beta chains share one sample of origin, sequenced in a study of blood T cells in healthy people across ages. The use of a sample-barcoded 5' primer and a J-beta primer mix characterized a second PCR of roughly 6 to 11 cycles. TCRdb re-derived calls from the 5' RACE reads in MiXCR, one entry per CDR3 protein. This table holds about 1 million distinct CDR3 sequences, under 45% found once. Sequenced: blood. These receptor sequences come from a woman aged 60-75 years in good health.

This clonotype was seen once. V and J are TRBV7-8 and TRBJ2-5; D possibly corresponds to TRBD2 (7 bases). The V gene's germline CDR1 is SGHVS and CDR2 FQNEAQ. CDR3 size: 14 residues. V was cut by 6 bases and J by 11 bases, with 22 bases left in between. CDR3 nucleotide sequence: TGTGCCAGCAGTTTGAGCGGGACACAAAATGAGCAGTACTTC. Translated, it gives CASSLSGTQNEQYF.

At least ten counts were recorded for this clonotype. The CDR3 spells CASSRGLAGRYEQYF. CDR3 in DNA: TGTGCCAGCAGCCGCGGACTAGCGGGAAGGTACGAGCAGTACTTC. This chain joins TRBV3-1 and TRBJ2-7; TRBD2 matches 12 bases. The germline CDR1 and CDR2 sequences are LGHDT and YNNKEL (reference sequence). CDR3 size: 15 residues. Losses at the gene ends were 4 bases for V and 4 bases for J; bases not matched to a gene: 5.

Ten or more counts support this clonotype. The chain combines TRBV27 with TRBJ1-6, with D perhaps matching TRBD1 (6 bases). The CDR3 runs to 12 residues. V shed 7 bases and J shed 9 bases, with 10 bases lying between them. CDR1 MNHEY and CDR2 SMNVEV come from the germline V gene (reference sequence). The CDR3 DNA follows: TGTGCCAGCACCCGGGGGCGTTCACCCCTCCACTTT. It yields the protein CASTRGRSPLHF.

This chain links TRBV6-5 with TRBJ2-3, with D perhaps matching TRBD1 or TRBD2 (5 bases each). Trimming shortened V by 7 bases and J by 0 bases, and 14 bases separated the two germline ends. Germline V gives CDR1 MNHEY, CDR2 SVGAGI. This CDR3 contains 15 residues. The CDR3 loop reads CASTRRDPSTDTQYF. CDR3 nucleotides: TGTGCCAGCACCCGACGGGACCCTAGCACAGATACGCAGTATTTT.

J is TRBJ2-1 and V is TRBV28; D is unresolved. Trimming took 7 bases from V and 5 from J, leaving 15 bases between them. CDR3 size: 14 residues. Germline CDR1 and CDR2: MDHEN and SYDVKM. The CDR3 protein is CASTDRRTNNEQFF. The CDR3 bases are TGTGCCAGCACGGACCGGCGGACGAACAATGAGCAGTTCTTC.

The chain couples TRBV27 to TRBJ2-5; D assignment may be TRBD1 or TRBD2 (5 bases each). Deletions cut 7 bases from V and 2 bases from J, with 17 bases between. CDR1 is MNHEY and CDR2 is SMNVEV in the germline V gene (reference sequence). The CDR3 totals 15 residues. The CDR3 nucleotides are TGTGCCAGCATGGGCCTCCGGGGCAAACAAGAGACCCAGTACTTC. Translation gives CASMGLRGKQETQYF.

The chain joins TRBV24-1 to TRBJ2-7; TRBD1 is a possible D gene (6 bases). The DNA end is a closer match to TRBJ2-5, so the J assignment may be wrong. CDR3 size: 17 residues. The germline V gene has CDR1 KGHDR and CDR2 SFDVKD. CDR3 bases: TGTGCCACCAGTGATTTACCCACAGGGTGGGGGCAAGAGACCCAGTACTTC. Protein sequence: CATSDLPTGWGQETQYF.

This clonotype came up many times. V and J are TRBV20-1 and TRBJ2-1; TRBD1 is a possible D gene (6 bases). The CDR3 runs 14 residues. Germline V gene data show CDR1 as DFQATT and CDR2 as SNEGSKA (reference sequence). V lost 3 bases to trimming and J lost 5 bases, with 14 bases between them. CDR3 residues: CSASWHQGNNEQFF. DNA of the CDR3: TGCAGTGCTAGTTGGCACCAGGGGAACAATGAGCAGTTCTTC.

V is TRBV29-1 and J is TRBJ2-4; TRBD2 matches at 9 bases. V was clipped by 6 bases and J by 13 bases; unmatched bases: 16. CDR3 length: 14 amino acids. Germline loops: CDR1 SQVTM, CDR2 ANQGSEA. This CDR3 reads CSVLVGGLAREQYF. The CDR3 DNA sequence: TGCAGCGTCCTGGTCGGGGGACTAGCTCGAGAGCAGTACTTC.

The V call is TRBV3-1, the J call TRBJ2-1; D is unresolved. CDR3 size: 13 residues. Looked up from germline, CDR1 is LGHDT and CDR2 is YNNKEL (reference sequence). V was pared by 0 bases and J by 9 bases, with 9 bases between. CDR3 DNA sequence: TGTGCCAGCAGCCAAGATCTGCTACGTGAGCAGTTCTTC. As protein: CASSQDLLREQFF.

V is TRBV30 and J is TRBJ1-4; 10 nucleotides agree with TRBD1. Unmatched junction bases numbered 2, after V lost 5 bases and J lost 5 bases. The CDR3 extends over 13 amino acids. The V gene's germline CDR1 is GTSNPN and CDR2 SVGIG (reference sequence). CDR3 in DNA: TGTGCCTGGGGGACAGGGGTGAATGAAAAACTGTTTTTT. As protein: CAWGTGVNEKLFF.